This TCR beta chain was profiled in a study of shared clonotypes between healthy human individuals (TCRdb year 2020). Describing the broader study: The cohort comprised two women and a few men aged 18 to 49 years. For each donor, CD4 naive and CD4 memory were each run on three plates, CD8 naive on two plates, and CD8 memory on one plate. The study deeply sequenced blood TCR repertoires of about five healthy adults to estimate repertoire size and the extent of clonotype sharing between individuals. To increase sequencing depth and limit assay-specific biases, TCR repertoire library preparation and sequencing were carried out by different laboratories using diverse techniques. Between about 0.85 and 9.5 billion PBMCs per donor were obtained by leukapheresis.

The germline V gene specifies ENHRY as CDR1 and SYGVKD as CDR2. Compared with germline, V lacks 3 bases and J lacks 7 bases; bases without a gene match: 6. Measured from the cysteine to the phenylalanine, the CDR3 is 14 residues long. Only CDR3 DNA remains: 42 bases, in frame from the first base. Healthy HIV-negative adults with no recently reported acute infections or vaccinations were included as donors. Only Caucasian adults living in Nashville, Tennessee, USA were represented among the donors. Magnetic negative selection was used to enrich CD4+ T cells, after which naive cells were positively selected on CD45RA and the negative fraction became the memory subset. Blood was obtained by leukapheresis, after which PBMCs were separated by Ficoll-Histopaque density gradient centrifugation and cryopreserved in liquid nitrogen vapor phase. Analytical flow cytometry was used to check the purity and quantity of every magnetically sorted T cell population. Genomic DNA was isolated from every sorted fraction and measured by UV absorbance on a Nanodrop 2000c.

Using the deep immunoSEQ assay, multiplex PCR amplified TCR CDR3 regions from genomic DNA. Genomic DNA extracted from each cell subset was distributed evenly over all wells of several immunoSEQ 96-well plates, and each plate served as one replicate. For sorted subsets, approximately 200 ng of genomic DNA, equivalent to 25,000 to 35,000 T cell genomes, went into each replicate PCR. Purified libraries were measured with a Qubit 3.0 fluorometer, size-checked on a Bioanalyzer 2100, and measured again with the KAPA Library Quantification kit. Each immunoSEQ 96-well plate was sequenced on its own single-read 150-cycle Illumina NextSeq 550 flow cell. Per the source publication's procedure: Because the immunoSEQ output included only junctional sequences and no quality scores, the filtering could not be the same as the filtering used for full-length reads. Sequences were annotated with PyIR, a Python wrapper for IgBLAST v1.9, and V/J genes and CDR3 were assigned using IMGT germline references. Reads were filtered out if the reads had weak V/J assignments (E-value above 1e-6), no CDR3, stop codons, out-of-frame junctions, or ambiguous translated residues. V3J clonotypes were defined by identical inferred V gene, J gene, and CDR3 amino acid sequence. Percentage overlap between repertoires was calculated by dividing the number of shared unique clonotypes by the size of the smaller repertoire. Three approaches were used to assess repertoire richness: RTK rarefaction, the Chao1 estimator, and Recon v2.1 estimates of unobserved clonotypes. For all TCRbeta clonotypes obtained by the gDNA method from a few donors, generation probabilities were computed with OLGA. Here the immuneACCESS table is served through TCRdb, limited to in-frame sequences with V and J called. Missing clones are a known gap in these copies; in checked studies unresolved V genes cover under half, and the rest lacks a known reason. The D gene and trimming were derived from the DNA, and the V and J assignments and clone size from that table. The sample yields 850,000 to 1,200,000 clones; approximately 70% were counted once. The biggest ten clones account for around 1.5% of the sample.

On this clone itself: There is no known antigen for this receptor. No base-level quality is on record; no much larger clone is a single base apart.

Overall results and qualifications from the work: Clonotypes shared by all four sorted-subset donors showed higher generation probabilities than non-shared clonotypes. Rarefaction of sorted-subset datasets indicated incomplete sequencing despite the large sequencing depth. When several donors were compared, the shared fraction of clonotypes was around 5% for naive CD4, around 4% for naive CD8, 2.3% for memory CD4, and 0.35% to 0.5% for memory CD8. Because the study included only a small number of donors, the genetic and exposure-history diversity represented was limited. Based on pairwise subsampling, the degree of clonotype sharing among donors was expected to be affected by sequencing depth. Sampling was limited to blood, and TCR repertoires in tissue likely differ from TCR repertoires in blood. Naive subsets generally had larger estimated clonotype richness than memory subsets did.

The TCR sequence derives from a man younger than 35 in good health. The sequencing input was memory CD4+ T cells sorted from blood. The intended sense of this specimen's cell subset or site label: CD45RA-negative fraction. Recombination linked TRBV10-3 to TRBJ2-1; TRBD1 agrees with 7 junctional bases. The CDR3 corresponds to CAISEPGTANEQFF. DNA sequence: TGTGCCATCAGTGAACCCGGGACAGCGAATGAGCAGTTCTTC.